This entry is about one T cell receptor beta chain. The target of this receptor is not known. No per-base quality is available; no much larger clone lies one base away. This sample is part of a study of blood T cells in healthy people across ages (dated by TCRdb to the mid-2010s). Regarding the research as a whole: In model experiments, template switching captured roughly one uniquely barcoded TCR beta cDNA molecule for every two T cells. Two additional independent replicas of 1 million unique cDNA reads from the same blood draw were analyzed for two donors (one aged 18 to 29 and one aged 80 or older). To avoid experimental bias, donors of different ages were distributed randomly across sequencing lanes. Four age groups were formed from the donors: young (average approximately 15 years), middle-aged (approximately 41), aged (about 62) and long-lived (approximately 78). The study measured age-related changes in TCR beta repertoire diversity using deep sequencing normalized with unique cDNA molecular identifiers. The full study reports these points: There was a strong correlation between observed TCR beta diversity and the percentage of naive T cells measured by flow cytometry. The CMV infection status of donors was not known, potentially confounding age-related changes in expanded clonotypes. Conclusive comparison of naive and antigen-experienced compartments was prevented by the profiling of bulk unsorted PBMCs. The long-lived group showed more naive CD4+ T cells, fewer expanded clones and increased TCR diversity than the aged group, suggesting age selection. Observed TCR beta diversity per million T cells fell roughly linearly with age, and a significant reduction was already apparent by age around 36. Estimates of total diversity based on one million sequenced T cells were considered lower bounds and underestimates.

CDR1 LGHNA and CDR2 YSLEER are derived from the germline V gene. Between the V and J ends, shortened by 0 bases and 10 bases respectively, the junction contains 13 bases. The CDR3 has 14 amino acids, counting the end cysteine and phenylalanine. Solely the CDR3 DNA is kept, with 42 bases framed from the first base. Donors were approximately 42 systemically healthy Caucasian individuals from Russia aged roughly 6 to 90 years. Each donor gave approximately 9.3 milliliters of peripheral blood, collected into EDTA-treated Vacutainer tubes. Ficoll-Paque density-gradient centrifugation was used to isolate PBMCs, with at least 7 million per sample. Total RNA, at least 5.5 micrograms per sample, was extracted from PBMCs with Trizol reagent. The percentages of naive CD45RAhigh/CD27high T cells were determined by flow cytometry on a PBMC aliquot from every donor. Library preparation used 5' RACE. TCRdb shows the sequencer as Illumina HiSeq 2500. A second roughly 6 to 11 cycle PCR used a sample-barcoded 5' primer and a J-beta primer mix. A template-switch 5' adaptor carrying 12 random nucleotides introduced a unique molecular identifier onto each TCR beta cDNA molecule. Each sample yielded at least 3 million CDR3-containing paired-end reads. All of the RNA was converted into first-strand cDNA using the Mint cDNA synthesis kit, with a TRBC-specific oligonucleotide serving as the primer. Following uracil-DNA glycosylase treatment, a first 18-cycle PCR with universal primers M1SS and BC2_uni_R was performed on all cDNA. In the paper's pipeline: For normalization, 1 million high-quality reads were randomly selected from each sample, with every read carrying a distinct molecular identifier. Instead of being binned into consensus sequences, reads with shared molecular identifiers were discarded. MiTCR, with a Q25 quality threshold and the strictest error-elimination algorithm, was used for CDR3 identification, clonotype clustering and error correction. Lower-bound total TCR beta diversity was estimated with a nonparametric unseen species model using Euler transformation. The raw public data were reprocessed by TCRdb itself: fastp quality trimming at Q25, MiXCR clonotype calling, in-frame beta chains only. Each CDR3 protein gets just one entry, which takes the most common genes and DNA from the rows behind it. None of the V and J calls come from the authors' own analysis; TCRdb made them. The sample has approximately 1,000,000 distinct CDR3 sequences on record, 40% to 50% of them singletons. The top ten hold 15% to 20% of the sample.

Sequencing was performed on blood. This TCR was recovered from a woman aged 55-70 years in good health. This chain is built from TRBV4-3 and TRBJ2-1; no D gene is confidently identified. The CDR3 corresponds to CASSQDLKVSEQFF. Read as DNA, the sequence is TGCGCCAGCAGCCAAGATCTAAAGGTGAGCGAGCAGTTCTTC.